The 27 T cell receptor beta chains below come from one sample, sequenced in a study of T cell responses to AZD1222 COVID-19 vaccine. Only in-frame clones appear in the TCRdb table, and some are missing; sequencing was by immunoSEQ multiplex PCR. The sample comprises around 100,000 clones, around nine tenths of which are singletons, and 15% to 20% rests with the top ten. Specimen: peripheral blood, collected on day 0 of AZD1222 vaccination. These receptors all stem from an adult in good health.

CDR3 in amino acids: CATRLAGGNEQFF. CDR3 DNA: TGTGCCACCAGGCTAGCGGGAGGTAATGAGCAGTTCTTC. The chain has TRBV5-4 and TRBJ2-1; TRBD2 aligns across 11 bases. The CDR3 contains 13 residues. The V gene's germline CDR1 is SGHNT and CDR2 YYREEE (reference sequence). V was pared by 9 bases and J by 7 bases, with 6 bases of the junction left unmatched.

The J gene is TRBJ1-5, the V gene TRBV7-9; no clear D gene. V was cut by 1 base and J by 4 bases, with 11 bases left in between. This CDR3 has 15 residues. Germline assignment: CDR1 SEHNR and CDR2 FQNEAQ (reference sequence). In DNA form, the CDR3 reads TGTGCCAGCAGCTTAGGGTCGACACGGAATCAGCCCCAGCATTTT. Protein sequence: CASSLGSTRNQPQHF.

The chain recombines TRBV9 with TRBJ2-7, with 9 bases identical to TRBD2. With V trimmed by 0 bases and J by 6 bases, 7 bases remained unmatched. CDR1 SGDLS and CDR2 YYNGEE come from the germline V gene. This CDR3 is 15 amino acids long. CDR3 region: CASSVGGAGGFEQYF. CDR3 coding DNA: TGTGCCAGCAGCGTAGGTGGAGCGGGGGGCTTCGAGCAGTACTTC.

The V and J genes are TRBV3-1 (or the pseudogene TRBV3-2) and TRBJ1-5, with unresolved D. The V gene lost 1 base and the J gene lost 0 bases, with 10 bases spanning the gap. Germline V CDR1 and CDR2: LGHDT, YNNKEL (reference sequence). The CDR3 is 16 amino acids. The CDR3 DNA reads TGTGCCAGCAGCCAAGGATCCACTATTAGCAATCAGCCCCAGCATTTT. It translates to CASSQGSTISNQPQHF.

The CDR3 bases are TGTGCCAGCAGCTTGGGGCCCACCACAGAGTTTGATGGCTACACCTTC. This codes for CASSLGPTTEFDGYTF. This chain joins TRBV5-4 and TRBJ1-2; D call uncertain. Germline V gives CDR1 SGHNT, CDR2 YYREEE (reference sequence). The length of the CDR3 is 16 residues. The ends were cut back, 0 bases at V and 6 bases at J, with 18 bases in the middle.

This chain connects TRBV5-4 to TRBJ2-6; a weak D match, TRBD1 (5 bases). V was pared by 4 bases and J by 2 bases, with 13 bases between. The CDR3 runs to 16 residues. From germline, CDR1 is SGHNT and CDR2 YYREEE (reference sequence). This CDR3 is CASSPGGRAGANVLTF. The CDR3 bases are TGTGCCAGCAGCCCGGGTGGCAGGGCTGGGGCCAACGTCCTGACTTTC.

V and J are TRBV5-4 and TRBJ1-2, with TRBD1 as a possible D gene (6 bases). V lost 0 bases and J 6 bases, leaving 9 bases between the germline ends. CDR1 and CDR2 from the germline V gene are SGHNT and YYREEE (reference sequence). This CDR3 is built from 13 residues. This chain's CDR3 is CASSLGYRDGYTF. The CDR3 nucleotides read TGTGCCAGCAGCTTGGGGTACAGGGATGGCTACACCTTC.

The V gene is TRBV19, the J gene TRBJ1-2; D remains unclear. V lost 4 bases and J lost 5, with 20 bases in between. This CDR3 comprises 16 residues. The germline V gene encodes CDR1 LNHDA and CDR2 SQIVND (reference sequence). The CDR3 here is CASSTQAGSEDYGYTF. The DNA for the CDR3 is TGTGCCAGTAGTACCCAGGCGGGGTCGGAAGATTATGGCTACACCTTC.

This chain links TRBV19 with TRBJ1-4, with D tentatively TRBD1 (5 bases). The length of the CDR3 is 12 residues. Germline assignment: CDR1 LNHDA and CDR2 SQIVND (reference sequence). Trimming pared 5 bases from V and 12 bases from J, leaving 13 bases between. In DNA form, the CDR3 reads TGTGCCAGTAGTGTCGGGACGGGGGAACTGTTTTTT. It codes for CASSVGTGELFF.

The chain joins TRBV9 to TRBJ1-1, with D unresolved. Germline CDR1 is SGDLS and CDR2 is YYNGEE. The V end lost 0 bases, the J end lost 0 bases, and 12 bases lay between the germline ends. The CDR3 runs 16 residues. CDR3 nucleotide sequence: TGTGCCAGCAGCGTAGCTGGGATCGGGGTGAACACTGAAGCTTTCTTT. Its translation: CASSVAGIGVNTEAFF.

A few counts support this clone. The chain employs TRBV29-1 and TRBJ1-3, with D possibly TRBD1 on 5 matching bases. There are 13 residues in the CDR3. Trimming removed 5 bases at V and 0 bases at J, with 8 bases between. Germline loops: CDR1 SQVTM, CDR2 ANQGSEA. The CDR3 nucleotides are TGCAGCGTTTGGGGCCACTCTGGAAACACCATATATTTT. Translating gives CSVWGHSGNTIYF.

V and J are TRBV5-5 and TRBJ1-2; possibly TRBD1 for D (6 bases). Trimming stripped 4 bases from V and 6 bases from J, with 10 bases between. There are 12 residues in the CDR3. Germline V gives CDR1 SGHKS, CDR2 YYEKEE (reference sequence). The CDR3 DNA sequence: TGTGCCAGCAGCCCCGGGACAAATGGCTACACCTTC. It specifies CASSPGTNGYTF.

V gene TRBV2 combines with J gene TRBJ2-1; tentative D call: TRBD2 (5 bases). Germline loops: CDR1 SNHLY, CDR2 FYNNEI. This CDR3 spans 14 amino acids. The V gene lost 1 base and the J gene lost 6 bases, with 10 bases spanning the gap. The CDR3 nucleotides are TGTGCCAGCAGTGAAGGGGCTAGCTCCAATGAGCAGTTCTTC. As protein: CASSEGASSNEQFF.

This clone has just a few counts. The chain has TRBV5-1 and TRBJ2-2; D gene ambiguous. The CDR3 contains 17 residues. V was pared by 0 bases and J by 0 bases, with 12 bases between. CDR1 and CDR2 from the germline V gene are SGHRS and YFSETQ. Here the CDR3 reads CASSLEGRDANTGELFF. CDR3 bases: TGCGCCAGCAGCTTGGAGGGCCGCGACGCGAACACCGGGGAGCTGTTTTTT.

This clone came up once. The V and J genes are TRBV9 and TRBJ2-7; D perhaps matches TRBD2 (5 bases). CDR1 is SGDLS and CDR2 is YYNGEE in the germline V gene. The CDR3 loop spans 14 amino acids. The V end was cut by 4 bases, the J end by 2 bases, with 13 bases between. The CDR3 spells CASSPGDGTYEQYF. CDR3 in DNA: TGTGCCAGCAGCCCCGGGGATGGTACCTACGAGCAGTACTTC.

This chain uses TRBV4-3 with TRBJ2-3; possible D gene TRBD2, 5 bases. Trimming shortened V by 4 bases and J by 1 base, and 33 bases separated the two germline ends. This CDR3 is 22 amino acids long. Germline CDR1 and CDR2: LGHNA and YSLEER. This CDR3 is CASSLTSRRLPGGLLGTDTQYF. DNA of the CDR3: TGCGCCAGCAGCCTAACTTCGAGACGACTACCAGGAGGCTTATTAGGCACAGATACGCAGTATTTT.

CDR3 sequence: CASSLPGLGGIQYF. The CDR3 DNA sequence: TGTGCCAGCAGCTTGCCCGGTCTAGGAGGCATTCAGTACTTC. The chain combines TRBV5-4 with TRBJ2-4; D may be TRBD2 (5 bases). V lost 1 base, J lost 9 bases, and 14 bases lay in between. Germline V gene sequence: CDR1 SGHNT, CDR2 YYREEE (reference sequence). The CDR3 contains 14 residues.

The V gene is TRBV10-3, the J gene TRBJ2-2; TRBD2 matches 8 bases. The CDR3 spans 16 residues. Germline CDR1 and CDR2: ENHRY and SYGVKD. The J segment lost 7 bases and the V segment lost 0 bases, leaving 7 bases of the junction unmatched. The CDR3 DNA reads TGTGCCATCAGTGAGTCGGACGGGGGGGTGCACGGGGAGCTGTTTTTT. This encodes CAISESDGGVHGELFF.

The chain joins TRBV6-1 to TRBJ1-1; the D is unclear. This CDR3 spans 11 amino acids. The V gene lost 2 bases and the J gene lost 8 bases, with 6 bases spanning the gap. Germline CDR1 MNHNS, CDR2 SASEGT. The CDR3 loop reads CASSESGEAFF. The CDR3 DNA is TGTGCCAGCAGTGAATCCGGGGAAGCTTTCTTT.

This rearrangement joins TRBV6-5 to TRBJ2-7; 7 bases agree with TRBD1. This CDR3 comprises 13 residues. V shed 8 bases and J 4 bases; nucleotides not matched to a gene: 8. CDR1 and CDR2 (germline): MNHEY, SVGAGI. The CDR3 nucleotides read TGTGCCAGCCGCCCGACAGGGATTTACGAGCAGTACTTC. Translated, it gives CASRPTGIYEQYF.

The chain links TRBV5-4 to TRBJ2-5; 9 bases agree with TRBD2. V lost 4 bases and J lost 1; bases outside the gene matches: 5. This CDR3 contains 15 residues. CDR1 SGHNT and CDR2 YYREEE come from the germline V gene (reference sequence). CDR3 sequence reads: CASSRSGGSQETQYF. CDR3 sequence (DNA): TGTGCCAGCAGCAGAAGCGGGGGGAGCCAAGAGACCCAGTACTTC. The full variable domain, completed using reference TRBV5-4 and TRBJ2-5, is ETGVTQSPTHLIKTRGQQVTLRCSSQSGHNTVSWYQQALGQGPQFIFQYYREEENGRGNFPPRFSGLQFPNYSSELNVNALELDDSALYLCASSRSGGSQETQYFGPGTRLLVL.

The V call is TRBV2, the J call TRBJ2-5; a possible D gene is TRBD1 (6 bases). The CDR3 totals 12 residues. Trimming removed 8 bases at V and 5 bases at J, with 12 bases between. Germline CDR1 and CDR2: SNHLY and FYNNEI. The CDR3: CASEGVGETQYF. CDR3 DNA sequence: TGTGCCAGCGAGGGGGTCGGGGAGACCCAGTACTTC.

Only one count was recorded for this clone. Other DNA sequences in this specimen translate into the identical CDR3. CDR3 DNA sequence: TGCGCCAGCAGCCTGACAGGCGCCGGGGAGCTGTTTTTT. Amino acid sequence: CASSLTGAGELFF. The J gene is TRBJ2-2, the V gene TRBV5-1, with D possibly matching TRBD1 (6 bases). Per the germline V gene, CDR1 is SGHRS and CDR2 is YFSETQ. V was clipped by 4 bases and J by 6 bases, with 10 bases between them. This CDR3 spans 13 amino acids.

Concerning this clone: At the DNA level, this CDR3 is encoded by other sequences in the same sample as well. Here the CDR3 reads CASSYSENTEAFF. For the CDR3, the DNA is TGTGCCAGCAGTTACTCTGAGAACACTGAAGCTTTCTTT. V gene TRBV6-5 combines with J gene TRBJ1-1; D is uncertain. Looked up from germline, CDR1 is MNHEY and CDR2 is SVGAGI. The CDR3 sequence is 13 residues long. The germline V and J ends were trimmed by 0 bases and 1 base, with 3 bases remaining between them.

The chain employs TRBV6-1 and TRBJ1-5, with 7 bases lining up with TRBD1. Germline trimming cut 2 bases from V and 1 base from J; bases unmatched to any gene: 14. Per the germline V gene, CDR1 is MNHNS and CDR2 is SASEGT. CDR3 length: 19 amino acids. The CDR3 nucleotides are TGTGCCAGCAGTGAATATATACAGGGGAGTGTTCGCAGCAATCAGCCCCAGCATTTT. This encodes CASSEYIQGSVRSNQPQHF.

The rearrangement joins TRBV6-2 or TRBV6-3 to TRBJ1-5; D not resolved. Germline CDR1 reads MNHEY; CDR2 reads SVGEGT. Trimming pared 4 bases from V and 7 bases from J, leaving 20 bases between. The length of the CDR3 is 16 residues. Written as DNA, the CDR3 is TGTGCCAGCAGTTTACTTTCGTCGACGGGTAGACAGCCCCAGCATTTT. Encoded protein: CASSLLSSTGRQPQHF.

This chain uses TRBV28 with TRBJ1-2, with TRBD1 matching over 10 bases. CDR3 length: 15 residues. J lost 6 bases, V lost 4 bases, and 8 bases had no gene match. Germline lookup yields CDR1 MDHEN and CDR2 SYDVKM. This CDR3 is CASSSPGGQGHGYTF. The DNA of the CDR3 is TGTGCCAGCAGTTCTCCGGGGGGACAGGGGCATGGCTACACCTTC.